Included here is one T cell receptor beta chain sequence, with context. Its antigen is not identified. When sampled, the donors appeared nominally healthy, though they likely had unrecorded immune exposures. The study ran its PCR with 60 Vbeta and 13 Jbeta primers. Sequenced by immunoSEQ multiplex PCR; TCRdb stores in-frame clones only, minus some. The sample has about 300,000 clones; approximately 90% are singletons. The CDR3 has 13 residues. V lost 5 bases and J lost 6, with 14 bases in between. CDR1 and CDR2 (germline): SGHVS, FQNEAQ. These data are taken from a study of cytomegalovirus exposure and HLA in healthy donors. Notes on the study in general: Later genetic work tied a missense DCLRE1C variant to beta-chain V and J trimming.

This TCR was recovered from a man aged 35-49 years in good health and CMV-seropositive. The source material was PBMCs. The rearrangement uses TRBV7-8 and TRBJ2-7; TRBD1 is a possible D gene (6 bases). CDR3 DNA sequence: TGTGCCAGCAGCCCTCAGGGGTGGGCCGAGCAGTACTTC. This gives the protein CASSPQGWAEQYF.